These 25 T cell receptor beta chains were all obtained from the same sample, sequenced in a study of blood T cell repertoires in COVID-19. Sequencing was performed with immunoSEQ multiplex PCR; in TCRdb, only in-frame clones are kept and a portion is missing. The data contain 180,000 or so clones, about 89% of them singletons. Sequenced material: peripheral blood. Source of these receptors: an older man with acute or convalescent COVID-19.

The table lists this clone with a count of one. The V and J genes are TRBV3-1 (or the pseudogene TRBV3-2) and TRBJ2-7; weak D call: TRBD1 (5 bases). Germline CDR1 is LGHDT and CDR2 is YNNKEL (reference sequence). The V end was cut by 2 bases, the J end by 2 bases, with 10 bases between. This CDR3 has 14 amino acids. CDR3 sequence: CASSQNRNTYEQYF. The DNA of the CDR3 is TGTGCCAGCAGCCAAAACAGGAATACCTACGAGCAGTACTTC.

This clone was observed once. The chain employs TRBV9 and TRBJ2-4; TRBD1 agrees at 8 bases. V was clipped by 0 bases and J by 8 bases; unmatched bases: 7. Per the germline V gene, CDR1 is SGDLS and CDR2 is YYNGEE. This CDR3 region has 15 residues. In DNA form, the CDR3 reads TGTGCCAGCAGCGTAGATGGCAGGGGGCAGGACATTCAGTACTTC. The encoded protein is CASSVDGRGQDIQYF.

V and J are TRBV28 and TRBJ2-7, with D possibly TRBD2 on 7 matching bases. The CDR3 totals 14 residues. Germline CDR1 reads MDHEN; CDR2 reads SYDVKM. Trimming removed 3 bases at V and 1 base at J, with 10 bases between. CDR3 in DNA: TGTGCCAGCAGTTTGGCGGGGGCATCCTACGAGCAGTACTTC. The encoded protein is CASSLAGASYEQYF.

This clone was seen just once. This chain uses TRBV15 with TRBJ2-5, with TRBD1 identical over 7 bases. The length of the CDR3 is 15 residues. The V gene end was trimmed by 1 base and the J gene end by 6 bases; junction bases not matched to a gene: 8. The germline V gene encodes CDR1 LNHNV and CDR2 YYDKDF (reference sequence). In DNA, the CDR3 is TGTGCCACCAGCAGAGCTCGACAGGGTCATAAGACCCAGTACTTC. Amino acids: CATSRARQGHKTQYF.

This chain links TRBV6-1 with TRBJ1-1; 9 bases fit TRBD1. The CDR3 loop spans 15 amino acids. Germline V CDR1 and CDR2: MNHNS, SASEGT. J lost 4 bases, V lost 3 bases, and 6 bases had no gene match. The CDR3 sequence is CASSETGGGVTEAFF. For the CDR3, the DNA is TGTGCCAGCAGTGAGACAGGGGGTGGGGTCACTGAAGCTTTCTTT.

The CDR3 sequence: CASSLGRGRATEAFF. The CDR3 DNA follows: TGTGCCAGCAGCTTAGGTCGGGGGAGGGCCACTGAAGCTTTCTTT. This chain joins TRBV11-2 and TRBJ1-1; tentatively, D is TRBD1 (5 bases). Germline V gene data show CDR1 as SGHAT and CDR2 as FQNNGV. The CDR3 has 15 residues. Trimming shortened V by 1 base and J by 4 bases, and 13 bases separated the two germline ends. Complete variable domain (other parts from reference TRBV11-2 and TRBJ1-1): EAGVAQSPRYKIIEKRQSVAFWCNPISGHATLYWYQQILGQGPKLLIQFQNNGVVDDSQLPKDRFSAERLKGVDSTLKIQPAKLEDSAVYLCASSLGRGRATEAFFGQGTRLTVV.

The chain has TRBV27 and TRBJ2-1; D call uncertain. Germline V gene lookup returns CDR1 MNHEY and CDR2 SMNVEV (reference sequence). The CDR3 runs to 13 residues. V was trimmed by 6 bases and J by 0 bases, leaving 6 bases between them. The DNA of the CDR3 is TGTGCCAGCAGGCGGAGCTCCTACAATGAGCAGTTCTTC. Translation: CASRRSSYNEQFF.

V is TRBV5-5 and J is TRBJ1-1, with TRBD1 identical over 8 bases. From germline, CDR1 is SGHKS and CDR2 YYEKEE (reference sequence). V was pared by 2 bases and J by 11 bases, with 5 bases of the junction left unmatched. There are 12 residues in the CDR3. CDR3 DNA: TGTGCCAGCAGCTTCCTGGACAGGGATGCTTTCTTT. This gives the protein CASSFLDRDAFF.

This clone was seen a few times. The chain couples TRBV28 to TRBJ1-2; no firm D call. This CDR3 is 16 amino acids long. In germline, CDR1 is MDHEN, CDR2 SYDVKM. V was cut by 6 bases and J by 5 bases, with 22 bases left in between. This CDR3 is CASRSDPSTSGYGYTF. In DNA form, the CDR3 reads TGTGCCAGCAGATCGGATCCTTCGACCTCGGGTTATGGCTACACCTTC.

The chain recombines TRBV5-1 with TRBJ1-1; D not resolved. V gave up 4 bases and J gave up 5 bases, with 12 bases separating them. This CDR3 is 13 amino acids long. Germline CDR1 reads SGHRS; CDR2 reads YFSETQ. The CDR3: CASSSPPGTEAFF. In nucleotides, the CDR3 is TGCGCCAGCAGCAGTCCACCCGGGACTGAAGCTTTCTTT.

In its sample, this clone was seen once. The gene calls are TRBV27 and TRBJ2-1; D remains unclear. V was clipped by 5 bases and J by 2 bases, with 10 bases between them. The germline gives CDR1 MNHEY, CDR2 SMNVEV (reference sequence). There are 14 residues in the CDR3. Here the CDR3 reads CASSPSIAYNEQFF. The DNA for the CDR3 is TGTGCCAGCAGTCCGAGTATCGCCTACAATGAGCAGTTCTTC.

This sequence joins TRBV7-9 and TRBJ1-5; TRBD1 is a possible D gene (5 bases). V was clipped by 6 bases and J by 7 bases, with 13 bases between them. The CDR3 is 13 amino acids. Germline lookup yields CDR1 SEHNR and CDR2 FQNEAQ (reference sequence). The CDR3 spells CASSFTGLQPQHF. In DNA form, the CDR3 reads TGTGCCAGCAGTTTCACAGGTTTGCAGCCCCAGCATTTT.

This clone turned up a few times. The rearrangement links TRBV9 to TRBJ1-6; D is possibly TRBD1 (6 bases). The CDR3 loop spans 15 amino acids. Trimming left V 2 bases short and J 1 base short, with 7 bases between. In germline, CDR1 is SGDLS, CDR2 YYNGEE. The CDR3 reads CASSVTGSYNSPLHF. Written as DNA, the CDR3 is TGTGCCAGCAGCGTCACAGGGTCCTATAATTCACCCCTCCACTTT.

This sequence joins TRBV12-5 and TRBJ2-5, with TRBD2 identical over 15 bases. The CDR3 spans 15 residues. Germline-derived CDR1 and CDR2 are LGHNT and FRNRAP. V gave up 5 bases and J gave up 5 bases; unmatched junction bases: 3. The DNA for the CDR3 is TGTGCTAGTGGTCCCGGACTAGCGGGAGGGGAGACCCAGTACTTC. It encodes CASGPGLAGGETQYF.

The V and J genes are TRBV29-1 and TRBJ2-2; TRBD2 matches at 9 bases. V lost 7 bases to trimming and J lost 2 bases; unmatched junction nucleotides: 5. The germline V gene has CDR1 SQVTM and CDR2 ANQGSEA. There are 14 residues in the CDR3. The CDR3 region has the DNA TGCAGCGCCGGTAGCGGGGGAAACACCGGGGAGCTGTTTTTT. Its protein product is CSAGSGGNTGELFF.

The rearrangement uses TRBV19 and TRBJ1-5; 7 bases agree with TRBD1. The CDR3 is made up of 14 amino acids. CDR1 LNHDA and CDR2 SQIVND come from the germline V gene (reference sequence). J gave up 6 bases and V 5 bases, and 7 bases lay outside the gene matches. In DNA form, the CDR3 reads TGTGCCAGTAGTCAGACAGGGTTCTCTCAGCCCCAGCATTTT. This translates into CASSQTGFSQPQHF.

The chain carries TRBV27 and TRBJ2-6; 8 bases are a match to TRBD1. V lost 5 bases, J lost 4 bases, and 4 bases stayed unmatched. Germline V lookup: CDR1 MNHEY, CDR2 SMNVEV (reference sequence). The CDR3 runs 15 residues. The CDR3 sequence: CASSPRGPGANVLTF. CDR3 bases: TGTGCCAGCAGTCCCAGGGGGCCAGGGGCCAACGTCCTGACTTTC. The whole variable domain, filled in from reference TRBV27 and TRBJ2-6, reads EAQVTQNPRYLITVTGKKLTVTCSQNMNHEYMSWYRQDPGLGLRQIYYSMNVEVTDKGDVPEGYKVSRKEKRNFPLILESPSPNQTSLYFCASSPRGPGANVLTFGAGSRLTVL.

This clone occurred once. The rearrangement links TRBV5-6 to TRBJ2-7; TRBD2 matches 7 bases. The J segment lost 7 bases and the V segment lost 4 bases, leaving 14 bases of the junction unmatched. Germline V gives CDR1 SGHDT, CDR2 YYEEEE. This CDR3 spans 15 amino acids. The CDR3 loop reads CASSPGGIQTWEQYF. In DNA, the CDR3 is TGTGCCAGCAGCCCCGGGGGGATCCAGACGTGGGAGCAGTACTTC.

This chain connects TRBV7-9 to TRBJ2-7; maybe TRBD2 (6 bases). Germline CDR1 and CDR2: SEHNR and FQNEAQ (reference sequence). The CDR3 consists of 13 residues. V was trimmed by 1 base and J by 5 bases, leaving 9 bases between them. The CDR3 nucleotides are TGTGCCAGCAGCTTAGTAGGCGGGGACGAGCAGTACTTC. It codes for CASSLVGGDEQYF.

The CDR3 spells CAISEGNSPLHF. The CDR3 DNA is TGTGCCATCAGTGAGGGCAATTCACCCCTCCACTTT. V usage is TRBV10-3 and J usage is TRBJ1-6; D is uncertain. V lost 2 bases and J 7 bases, leaving 3 bases between the germline ends. The CDR3 is 12 amino acids. Looked up from germline, CDR1 is ENHRY and CDR2 is SYGVKD.

The CDR3 sequence is CSVARDRGPYEQYF. The CDR3 region has the DNA TGCAGCGTCGCCCGGGACAGGGGCCCCTACGAGCAGTACTTC. The J gene is TRBJ2-7, the V gene TRBV29-1, with TRBD1 matching 10 bases. Germline CDR1 is SQVTM and CDR2 is ANQGSEA. The V gene end was trimmed by 6 bases and the J gene end by 2 bases; junction bases not matched to a gene: 7. There are 14 residues in the CDR3.

The chain carries TRBV3-1 (or the pseudogene TRBV3-2) and TRBJ1-3; no clear D. The CDR3 spans 14 residues. The germline V gene has CDR1 LGHDT and CDR2 YNNKEL (reference sequence). Trimming cost V 4 bases and J 0 bases, with 7 bases left between them. The CDR3 DNA is TGTGCCAGCAGCCTTCAGATCTCTGGAAACACCATATATTTT. Encoded protein: CASSLQISGNTIYF.

V usage is TRBV28 and J usage is TRBJ1-3; 10 bases map to TRBD1. Looked up from germline, CDR1 is MDHEN and CDR2 is SYDVKM. There are 14 residues in the CDR3. V dropped 10 bases and J dropped 2; count of bases not matched to a gene: 5. This chain's CDR3 is CAIHGQGAGNTIYF. The CDR3, as DNA: TGTGCCATCCACGGACAGGGGGCTGGAAACACCATATATTTT. Full variable domain (missing parts from reference TRBV28 and TRBJ1-3): DVKVTQSSRYLVKRTGEKVFLECVQDMDHENMFWYRQDPGLGLRLIYFSYDVKMKEKGDIPEGYSVSREKKERFSLILESASTNQTSMYLCAIHGQGAGNTIYFGEGSWLTVV.

V and J are TRBV7-6 and TRBJ2-5; a possible D gene is TRBD2 (5 bases). The CDR3 totals 13 residues. V gave up 5 bases and J gave up 5 bases, with 12 bases separating them. Germline values: CDR1 SGHVS, CDR2 FNYEAQ. Here the CDR3 DNA reads TGTGCCAGCAGCCCCCCGGGGTGGGAGACCCAGTACTTC. It specifies CASSPPGWETQYF.

This chain links TRBV28 with TRBJ1-4, with 10 bases fitting TRBD1. With 6 bases clipped from V and 8 bases from J, the junction kept 9 bases outside the gene matches. The CDR3 totals 15 residues. Germline loops: CDR1 MDHEN, CDR2 SYDVKM. CDR3 amino acids: CASSLPGTGVEKLFF. CDR3 nucleotide sequence: TGTGCCAGCAGCCTTCCCGGGACAGGGGTCGAAAAACTGTTTTTT.